The clone carrying this TCR beta chain was seen a few times. This sample stems from a study of blood T cell repertoires in COVID-19. Sequenced by immunoSEQ multiplex PCR; TCRdb stores in-frame clones only, minus some. This repertoire shows about 87,000 clones, roughly 75% found once; its top ten account for approximately 4%. CDR1 SGHRS and CDR2 YFSETQ come from the germline V gene. The CDR3 loop spans 15 amino acids. Trimming shortened V by 0 bases and J by 2 bases, and 11 bases separated the two germline ends. The specimen sequenced was peripheral blood. V gene TRBV5-1 combines with J gene TRBJ1-1; no reliable D call. The TCR was taken from a woman in her fifties or sixties with acute or convalescent COVID-19. CDR3 in DNA: TGCGCCAGCAGCTTGGGGGCTCTCGGAAACACTGAAGCTTTCTTT. Protein: CASSLGALGNTEAFF. The complete variable domain, with remaining parts taken from reference TRBV5-1 and TRBJ1-1, reads KAGVTQTPRYLIKTRGQQVTLSCSPISGHRSVSWYQQTPGQGLQFLFEYFSETQRNKGNFPGRFSGRQFSNSRSEMNVSTLELGDSALYLCASSLGALGNTEAFFGQGTRLTVV.